This T cell receptor beta chain was identified in a study of siplizumab effects on memory and regulatory T cells. Comment on this clone: Its specificity is not known.

The germline V gene has CDR1 SEHNR and CDR2 FQNEAQ (reference sequence). V was trimmed by 0 bases and J by 0 bases, leaving 9 bases between them. This CDR3 contains 15 residues. Study results and limitations: Naive or memory phenotype assignment was not possible for roughly 80-95% of proliferating CD4+ or CD8+ clones. Treatment with siplizumab left mappable alloreactive CD4+ clones averaging 68.8% Treg-derived, compared with 26.9% in controls. Sequences below about 10^-5 frequency were poorly captured, and few alloreactive clones mapped to unstimulated subsets.

About 9.5 x 10^4 TCR templates underwent assay in each sample. TCRdb's copy holds only in-frame clones and misses some; the assay was immunoSEQ multiplex PCR. The sample holds 100,000 to 110,000 clones, 80% to 95% seen once. The genes are TRBV7-9 and TRBJ2-7, with D unclear. Sequenced: CD4+ T cells sorted from blood. The origin of this receptor is a human donor in good health. The CDR3 region is CASSLAQWSSYEQYF. The CDR3 nucleotides read TGTGCCAGCAGCTTAGCGCAGTGGAGCTCCTACGAGCAGTACTTC.